This T cell receptor beta chain was identified in a study of T-cell reconstitution after alpha-beta-depleted transplantation in children. Overall study results and limits: T-cell numbers and diversity, one year after transplant, stemmed largely from T cells that were newly produced. After transplant, high TCRbeta diversity at day 60 in some patients arose from surviving recipient T cells and thymic progenitors.

This clonotype has ten or more counts. Its antigen is as yet unknown. Molecular barcoding with unique molecular identifiers was used for the TCRbeta library. One entry per CDR3 protein results from TCRdb running MiXCR on the PCR reads. The repertoire holds about 490,000 distinct CDR3 sequences, with roughly a tenth as singletons. Unmatched junction bases numbered 6, after V lost 2 bases and J lost 9 bases. The germline V gene has CDR1 MDHEN and CDR2 SYDVKM. The CDR3 totals 14 residues. The sequence was collected from a child aged 2 to 10 with inherited bone marrow failure, due to receive a stem cell transplant. The sequences come from PBMCs, collected before TCRalphabeta/CD19-depleted stem cell transplant. J is TRBJ2-1 and V is TRBV28; 8 nucleotides line up with TRBD2. CDR3 loop: CASSLTRLAGEQFF. Written as DNA, the CDR3 is TGTGCCAGCAGTTTAACTCGCCTAGCGGGTGAGCAGTTCTTC.